The clone carrying this TCR beta chain has only one observation. The V end was cut by 0 bases, the J end by 4 bases, with 14 bases between. Germline values: CDR1 SGDLS, CDR2 YYNGEE. CDR3 length: 15 residues. Genomic DNA served as template for TCR beta VDJ and CDR3 profiling. TCRdb reprocessed the reads via MiXCR and lists one record per CDR3 protein. The sample yields about 470,000 distinct CDR3 sequences, roughly a third seen once. The data are from a study of CD8+CD57+ T cells in acquired aplastic anemia. Study information: DNA recovered from sorted CD4+ and CD8+ cells had a mean of around 3.3 ug.

Patients picked for sequencing had shown CD8+CD57+ cell expansion detected by flow cytometry. The clonotype comes from a human donor with aplastic anemia. The sample comprised sorted CD4+, CD8+, or CD8+CD57+ T cells (not recorded which) from PBMCs. The chain is built from TRBV9 and TRBJ2-7; D possibly corresponds to TRBD2 (6 bases). The CDR3 bases are TGTGCCAGCAGCGTAGGGGGGGAGCAGGGTTACGAGCAGTACTTC. This codes for CASSVGGEQGYEQYF.